This T cell receptor beta chain was captured by sequencing in a study of T cell responses to AZD1222 COVID-19 vaccine. TCRdb's copy holds only in-frame clones and misses some; the assay was immunoSEQ multiplex PCR. The table has 85,000 to 120,000 clones, 80% to 95% seen once. Study findings and constraints: In all cases, repertoires were sampled only after the peak T cell response. Vaccine-related CD4 TCRs covered spike, predominating at 160-218 and 743-854. Clonal diversity may have been underestimated in mostly white British donors. Compared with day 0, the breadth and depth of the Spike-specific TCR repertoire rose significantly after two doses of AZD1222.

Concerning this clone itself: Its cognate antigen is unknown.

Per the germline V gene, CDR1 is SEHNR and CDR2 is FQNEAQ (reference sequence). With 2 bases removed from V and 7 bases from J, the gap between germline ends came to 11 bases. The CDR3 is made up of 14 amino acids. The sample was peripheral blood, taken 28 days after the second AZD1222 dose. The chain has TRBV7-9 and TRBJ1-4, with D possibly matching TRBD1 (5 bases). The sequence was collected from an adult who received the AZD1222 COVID-19 vaccine. The CDR3 spells CASSLSQGPEKLFF. CDR3 DNA sequence: TGTGCCAGCAGCTTAAGTCAGGGCCCTGAAAAACTGTTTTTT.